Reported below is one T cell receptor (beta chain). Its antigen is unknown. TCRdb reprocessed the reads via MiXCR and lists one record per CDR3 protein. The sample shows around 300,000 distinct CDR3 sequences, more than 20% of them seen only once. The source of the sample is a study of T cell repertoires in cytomegalovirus infection. Looking at the study overall: Public TCR beta signatures indicated both CMV infection and matching HLA type. General study results and limits: Identification of carriers of CMV plus the relevant HLA was achieved through cumulative public TCR beta family frequency. Within the response measured ex vivo, HLA-C-restricted CMV-specific TCR beta clonotypes were dominant.

With 6 bases removed from V and 1 base from J, the gap between germline ends came to 12 bases. Per the germline V gene, CDR1 is MDHEN and CDR2 is SYDVKM. The CDR3 has 14 amino acids. The chain joins TRBV28 to TRBJ2-5; D uncertain. This TCR came from a human donor in good health (CMV status not recorded). Some clones in this sample may be carry-over from other donors' samples. The specimen sequenced was PBMCs. The DNA of the CDR3 is TGTGCCAGCAGCACTTCTGGGTCCCAAGAGACCCAGTACTTC. It encodes CASSTSGSQETQYF.